This passage covers 11 T cell receptor beta chains from one sample sequenced in a study of cytomegalovirus exposure and HLA in healthy donors (dated by TCRdb to 2017 to 2019). The library was produced with the immunoSEQ multiplex PCR assay. A mixture of 60 forward primers for TCR Vbeta segments and 13 reverse primers for TCR Jbeta segments was used in the multiplex PCR. TCRdb's version of the immuneACCESS table is confined to in-frame rearrangements and falls short of the full clone set. An unresolved V gene accounts for under half of the shortfall where checked; the remainder is of unknown origin. The sample data list around 170,000 clones, and about 77% of these were observed just once. The ten largest clones capture 2% to 3% of the sample. Material: PBMCs. The receptors here all came from a woman in her 30s in good health and CMV-seropositive.

This chain uses TRBV7-2 with TRBJ1-5, with D tentatively TRBD1 (5 bases). CDR1 and CDR2 from the germline V gene are SGHTA and FQGNSA. The germline V and J ends were trimmed by 3 bases and 0 bases, with 9 bases remaining between them. This CDR3 has 15 amino acids. The CDR3 loop is CASSFVGDSNQPQHF. CDR3 DNA: TGTGCCAGCAGCTTTGTAGGGGATAGCAATCAGCCCCAGCATTTT. The full variable domain, its missing parts supplied by reference TRBV7-2 and TRBJ1-5, is GAGVSQSPSNKVTEKGKDVELRCDPISGHTALYWYRQSLGQGLEFLIYFQGNSAPDKSGLPSDRFSAERTGGSVSTLTIQRTQQEDSAVYLCASSFVGDSNQPQHFGDGTRLSIL.

This chain uses TRBV7-6 with TRBJ1-5; no firm D call. CDR3 length: 14 residues. Germline V lookup: CDR1 SGHVS, CDR2 FNYEAQ. V lost 5 bases and J 2 bases, leaving 10 bases between the germline ends. CDR3 sequence (DNA): TGTGCCAGCAGCGTTGGCGAGGGCAATCAGCCCCAGCATTTT. This codes for CASSVGEGNQPQHF.

The chain employs TRBV11-3 and TRBJ1-2, with TRBD1 as a possible D gene (6 bases). CDR3 length: 14 amino acids. Deletions cut 4 bases from V and 2 bases from J, with 11 bases between. CDR1 and CDR2 (germline): SGHNT, YENEEA. CDR3 DNA sequence: TGTGCCAGCAGCTCTCTGACAGGAAACTATGGCTACACCTTC. Translation gives CASSSLTGNYGYTF.

The chain is built from TRBV2 and TRBJ2-2, with D maybe TRBD2 (7 bases). The length of the CDR3 is 16 residues. V lost 7 bases and J lost 4, with 19 bases in between. Germline lookup yields CDR1 SNHLY and CDR2 FYNNEI. For the CDR3, the DNA is TGTGCCAGCACCCCAGATGGGGGGGCCCTCACCGGGGAGCTGTTTTTT. Amino acid sequence: CASTPDGGALTGELFF.

The V gene is TRBV6-4, the J gene TRBJ2-1, with D tentatively TRBD2 (5 bases). V lost 4 bases and J lost 1, with 11 bases in between. Germline V gives CDR1 MRHNA, CDR2 SNTAGT. The CDR3 loop spans 15 amino acids. As DNA, the CDR3 is TGTGCCAGCAGTGTAGAGGGTGGGTCCTACAATGAGCAGTTCTTC. Its translation: CASSVEGGSYNEQFF.

To note about this clone: One end of the junction does not line up with germline, which may come from a read error. The DNA of the CDR3 is TGTGCCAGCAGCTTAGGCCTTAGCACCGATACGCAGTATTTT. Residues: CASSLGLSTDTQYF. V and J are TRBV13 and TRBJ2-3; D not resolved. This CDR3 is 14 amino acids long. The germline V gene has CDR1 PRHDT and CDR2 FYEKMQ (reference sequence).

V is TRBV5-1 and J is TRBJ2-1; TRBD2 matches at 7 bases. CDR3 length equals 15 residues. J was trimmed by 3 bases and V by 0 bases; bases with no gene match: 3. Per the germline V gene, CDR1 is SGHRS and CDR2 is YFSETQ. CDR3 nucleotide sequence: TGCGCCAGCAGCTTGGCGCTAGCGGACTACAATGAGCAGTTCTTC. It is translated as CASSLALADYNEQFF.

This chain joins TRBV7-9 and TRBJ2-7, with TRBD1 identical over 9 bases. The germline CDR1 and CDR2 sequences are SEHNR and FQNEAQ (reference sequence). Unmatched junction bases numbered 9, after V lost 7 bases and J lost 2 bases. This CDR3 contains 15 residues. CDR3 bases: TGTGCCAGCACCCTCGGGACAGGGCCTACCTACGAGCAGTACTTC. Its protein product is CASTLGTGPTYEQYF.

The rearrangement joins TRBV5-8 to TRBJ1-5; TRBD1 is a possible D gene (6 bases). This CDR3 comprises 16 residues. Trimming removed 4 bases from V and 0 bases from J, with 14 bases in between. Germline assignment: CDR1 SGHTS and CDR2 YDEGEE. The CDR3 region has the DNA TGTGCCAGCAGCCCGGGACAACCCGATAGCAATCAGCCCCAGCATTTT. As protein: CASSPGQPDSNQPQHF. Filled out from reference TRBV5-8 and TRBJ1-5, the complete variable domain reads EAGVTQSPTHLIKTRGQQATLRCSPISGHTSVYWYQQALGLGLQFLLWYDEGEERNRGNFPPRFSGRQFPNYSSELNVNALELEDSALYLCASSPGQPDSNQPQHFGDGTRLSIL.

J is TRBJ2-7 and V is TRBV7-8; the D gene is possibly TRBD1 (5 bases). V lost 1 base and J 1 base, leaving 11 bases between the germline ends. Germline V CDR1 and CDR2: SGHVS, FQNEAQ. CDR3 length equals 15 residues. The chain's CDR3 is CASSLGGDRSYEQYF. The CDR3 DNA reads TGTGCCAGCAGCTTAGGAGGAGACAGATCCTACGAGCAGTACTTC.

This chain connects TRBV6-6 to TRBJ2-1; TRBD2 matches 11 bases. CDR3 length: 15 residues. Trimming cost V 5 bases and J 4 bases; bases outside gene matches: 4. Germline CDR1 reads MNHNY; CDR2 reads SVGAGI (reference sequence). CDR3 DNA sequence: TGTGCCAGCAGTACGGGGACTAGCGGATACAATGAGCAGTTCTTC. Amino acid sequence: CASSTGTSGYNEQFF.